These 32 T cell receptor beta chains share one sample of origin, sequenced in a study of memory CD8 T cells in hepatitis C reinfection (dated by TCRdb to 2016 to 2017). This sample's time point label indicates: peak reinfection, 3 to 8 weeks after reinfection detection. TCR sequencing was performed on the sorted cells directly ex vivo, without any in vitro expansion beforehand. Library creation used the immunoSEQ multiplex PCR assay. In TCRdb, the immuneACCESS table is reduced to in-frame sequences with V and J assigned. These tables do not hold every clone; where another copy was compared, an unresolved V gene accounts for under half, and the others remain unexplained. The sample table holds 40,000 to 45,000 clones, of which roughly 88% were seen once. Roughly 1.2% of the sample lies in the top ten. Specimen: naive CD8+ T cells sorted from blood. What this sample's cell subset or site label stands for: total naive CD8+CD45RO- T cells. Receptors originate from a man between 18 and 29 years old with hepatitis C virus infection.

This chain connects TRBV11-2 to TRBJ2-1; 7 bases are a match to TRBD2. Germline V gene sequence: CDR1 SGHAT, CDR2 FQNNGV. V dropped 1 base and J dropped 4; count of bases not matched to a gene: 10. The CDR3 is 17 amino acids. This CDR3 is CASSLVSGTNLYNEQFF. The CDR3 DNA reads TGTGCCAGCAGCTTAGTTTCCGGGACTAACTTGTACAATGAGCAGTTCTTC. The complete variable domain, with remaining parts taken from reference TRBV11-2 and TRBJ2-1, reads EAGVAQSPRYKIIEKRQSVAFWCNPISGHATLYWYQQILGQGPKLLIQFQNNGVVDDSQLPKDRFSAERLKGVDSTLKIQPAKLEDSAVYLCASSLVSGTNLYNEQFFGPGTRLTVL.

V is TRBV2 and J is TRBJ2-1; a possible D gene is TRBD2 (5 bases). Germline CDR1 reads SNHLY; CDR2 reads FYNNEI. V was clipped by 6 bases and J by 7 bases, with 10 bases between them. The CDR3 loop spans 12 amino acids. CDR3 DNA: TGTGCCAGCAGGGGCGGGCGGAATGAGCAGTTCTTC. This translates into CASRGGRNEQFF.

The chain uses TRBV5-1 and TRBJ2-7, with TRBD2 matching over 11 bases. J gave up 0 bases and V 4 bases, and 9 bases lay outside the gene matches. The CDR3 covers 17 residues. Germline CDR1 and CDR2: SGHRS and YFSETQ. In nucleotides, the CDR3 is TGCGCCAGCAGCCTCGGGACTAGCGGAGCCACCTCCTACGAGCAGTACTTC. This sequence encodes CASSLGTSGATSYEQYF.

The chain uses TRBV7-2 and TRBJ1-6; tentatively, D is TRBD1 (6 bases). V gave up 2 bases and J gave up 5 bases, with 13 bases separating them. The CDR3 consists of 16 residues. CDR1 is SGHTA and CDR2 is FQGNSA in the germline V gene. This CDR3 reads CASSLRAGVDNSPLHF. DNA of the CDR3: TGTGCCAGCAGCTTAAGGGCAGGGGTTGATAATTCACCCCTCCACTTT.

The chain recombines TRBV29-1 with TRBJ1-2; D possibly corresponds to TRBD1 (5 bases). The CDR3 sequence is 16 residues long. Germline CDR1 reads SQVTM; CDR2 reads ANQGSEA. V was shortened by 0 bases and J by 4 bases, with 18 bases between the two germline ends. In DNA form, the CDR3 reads TGCAGCGTTGAAGAGATTGGGGCCCCCGTTGGCTATGGCTACACCTTC. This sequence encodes CSVEEIGAPVGYGYTF.

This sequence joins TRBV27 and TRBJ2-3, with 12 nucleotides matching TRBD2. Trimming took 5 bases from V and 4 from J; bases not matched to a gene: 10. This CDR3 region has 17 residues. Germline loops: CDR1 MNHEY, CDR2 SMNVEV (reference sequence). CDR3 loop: CASSPELAGGMADTQYF. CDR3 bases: TGTGCCAGCAGTCCAGAACTAGCGGGAGGAATGGCAGATACGCAGTATTTT.

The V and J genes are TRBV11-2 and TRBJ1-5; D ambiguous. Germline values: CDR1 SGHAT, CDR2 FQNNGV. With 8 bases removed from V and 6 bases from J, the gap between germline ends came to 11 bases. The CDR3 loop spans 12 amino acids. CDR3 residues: CASRVCPQPQHF. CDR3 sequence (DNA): TGTGCCAGCCGAGTTTGCCCTCAGCCCCAGCATTTT.

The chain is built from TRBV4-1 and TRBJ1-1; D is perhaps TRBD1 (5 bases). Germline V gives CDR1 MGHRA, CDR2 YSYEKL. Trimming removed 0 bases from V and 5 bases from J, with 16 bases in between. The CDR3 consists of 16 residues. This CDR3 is CASSQDQVTGGTEAFF. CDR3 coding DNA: TGCGCCAGCAGCCAAGATCAGGTTACGGGGGGAACTGAAGCTTTCTTT.

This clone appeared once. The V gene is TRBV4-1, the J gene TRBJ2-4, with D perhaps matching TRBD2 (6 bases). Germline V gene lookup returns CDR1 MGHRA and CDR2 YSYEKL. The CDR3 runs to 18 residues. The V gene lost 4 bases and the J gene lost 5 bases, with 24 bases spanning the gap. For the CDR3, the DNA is TGCGCCAGCAGCCCTCCGGGACTCGGCGAATGGGAGGAAAACATTCAGTACTTC. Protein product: CASSPPGLGEWEENIQYF.

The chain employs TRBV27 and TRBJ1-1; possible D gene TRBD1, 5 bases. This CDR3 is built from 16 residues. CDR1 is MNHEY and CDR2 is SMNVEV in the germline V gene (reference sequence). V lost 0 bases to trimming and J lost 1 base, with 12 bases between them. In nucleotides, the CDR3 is TGTGCCAGCAGTTTATCCTTAGGGACTCAGAACACTGAAGCTTTCTTT. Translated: CASSLSLGTQNTEAFF.

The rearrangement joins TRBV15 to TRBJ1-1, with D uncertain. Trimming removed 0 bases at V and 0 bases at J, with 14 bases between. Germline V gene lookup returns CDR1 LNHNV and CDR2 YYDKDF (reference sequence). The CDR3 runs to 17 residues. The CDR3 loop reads CATSRDPPQTMNTEAFF. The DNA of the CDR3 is TGTGCCACCAGCAGAGATCCTCCACAGACTATGAACACTGAAGCTTTCTTT. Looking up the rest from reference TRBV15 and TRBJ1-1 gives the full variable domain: DAMVIQNPRYQVTQFGKPVTLSCSQTLNHNVMYWYQQKSSQAPKLLFHYYDKDFNNEADTPDNFQSRRPNTSFCFLDIRSPGLGDTAMYLCATSRDPPQTMNTEAFFGQGTRLTVV.

CDR3 loop: CASSFLGQGERETQYF. The CDR3 bases are TGTGCCAGCAGCTTCTTGGGACAGGGGGAACGAGAGACCCAGTACTTC. This chain links TRBV7-8 with TRBJ2-5; 11 nucleotides line up with TRBD1. The CDR3 covers 16 residues. V lost 3 bases and J lost 4; bases outside the gene matches: 7. Germline V gene lookup returns CDR1 SGHVS and CDR2 FQNEAQ.

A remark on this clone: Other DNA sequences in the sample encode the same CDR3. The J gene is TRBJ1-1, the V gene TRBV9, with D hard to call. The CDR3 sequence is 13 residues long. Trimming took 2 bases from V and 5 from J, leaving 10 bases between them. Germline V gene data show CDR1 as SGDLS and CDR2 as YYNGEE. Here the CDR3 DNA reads TGTGCCAGCAGCGTGGGAGGGAGGACTGAAGCTTTCTTT. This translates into CASSVGGRTEAFF.

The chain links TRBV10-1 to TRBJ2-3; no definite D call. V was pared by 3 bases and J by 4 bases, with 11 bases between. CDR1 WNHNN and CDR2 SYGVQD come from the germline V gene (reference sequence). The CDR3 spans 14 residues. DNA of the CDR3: TGCGCCAGCAGTGACGCCAGGTCGGCAGATACGCAGTATTTT. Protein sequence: CASSDARSADTQYF.

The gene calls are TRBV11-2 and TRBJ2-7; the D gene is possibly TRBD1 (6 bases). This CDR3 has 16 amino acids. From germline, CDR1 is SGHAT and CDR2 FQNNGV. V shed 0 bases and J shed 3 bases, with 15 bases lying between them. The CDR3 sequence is CASSLDSLGASYEQYF. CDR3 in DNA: TGTGCCAGCAGCTTAGATTCGTTGGGGGCGAGCTACGAGCAGTACTTC.

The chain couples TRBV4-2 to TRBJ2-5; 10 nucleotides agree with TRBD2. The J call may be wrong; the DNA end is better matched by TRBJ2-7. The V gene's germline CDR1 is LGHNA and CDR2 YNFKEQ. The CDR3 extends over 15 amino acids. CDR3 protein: CASSQEVLAGAEQYF. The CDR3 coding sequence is TGTGCCAGCAGCCAAGAAGTGCTAGCGGGAGCCGAGCAGTACTTC.

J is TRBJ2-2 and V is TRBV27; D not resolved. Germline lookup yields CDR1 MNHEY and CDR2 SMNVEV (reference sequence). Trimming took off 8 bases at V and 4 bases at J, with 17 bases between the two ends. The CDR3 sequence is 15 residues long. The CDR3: CASRSVRVGTGELFF. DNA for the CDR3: TGTGCCAGCCGTTCAGTACGGGTTGGCACCGGGGAGCTGTTTTTT.

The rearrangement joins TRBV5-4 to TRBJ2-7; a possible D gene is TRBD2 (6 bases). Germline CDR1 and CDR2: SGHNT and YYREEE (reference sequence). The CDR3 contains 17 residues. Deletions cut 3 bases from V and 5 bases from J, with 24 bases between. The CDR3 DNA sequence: TGTGCCAGCAGCTCGTCGAGACTAGTTGGATTGTTCGACGAGCAGTACGTC. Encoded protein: CASSSSRLVGLFDEQYV.

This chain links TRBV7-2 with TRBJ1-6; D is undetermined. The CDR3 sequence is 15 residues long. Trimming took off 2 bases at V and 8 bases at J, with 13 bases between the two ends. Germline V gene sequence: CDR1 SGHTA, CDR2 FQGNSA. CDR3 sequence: CASSLYQAEYSPLHF. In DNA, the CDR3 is TGTGCCAGCAGCTTATATCAGGCAGAATATTCACCCCTCCACTTT.

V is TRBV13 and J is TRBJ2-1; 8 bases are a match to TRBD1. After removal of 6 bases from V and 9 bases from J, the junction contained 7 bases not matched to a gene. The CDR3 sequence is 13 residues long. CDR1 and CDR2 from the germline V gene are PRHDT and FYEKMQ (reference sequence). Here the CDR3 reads CASRFGQGSEQFF. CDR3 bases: TGTGCCAGCAGGTTCGGACAGGGCTCTGAGCAGTTCTTC.

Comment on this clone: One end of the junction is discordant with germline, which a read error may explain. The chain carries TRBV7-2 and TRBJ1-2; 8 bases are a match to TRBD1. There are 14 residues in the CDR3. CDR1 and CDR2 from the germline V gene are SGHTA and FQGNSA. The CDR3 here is CVSSPGQVSNGYTF. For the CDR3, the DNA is TGTGTCAGCAGCCCGGGACAGGTCTCGAATGGCTACACCTTC.

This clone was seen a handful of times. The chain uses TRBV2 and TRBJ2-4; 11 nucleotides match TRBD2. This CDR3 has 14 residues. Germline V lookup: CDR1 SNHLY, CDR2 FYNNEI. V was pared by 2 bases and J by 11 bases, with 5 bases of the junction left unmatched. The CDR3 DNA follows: TGTGCCAGCAGTGAATTCCCTAGCGGGAGGTTTCAGTACTTC. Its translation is CASSEFPSGRFQYF. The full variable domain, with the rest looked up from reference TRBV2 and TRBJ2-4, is EPEVTQTPSHQVTQMGQEVILRCVPISNHLYFYWYRQILGQKVEFLVSFYNNEISEKSEIFDDQFSVERPDGSNFTLKIRSTKLEDSAMYFCASSEFPSGRFQYFGAGTRLSVL.

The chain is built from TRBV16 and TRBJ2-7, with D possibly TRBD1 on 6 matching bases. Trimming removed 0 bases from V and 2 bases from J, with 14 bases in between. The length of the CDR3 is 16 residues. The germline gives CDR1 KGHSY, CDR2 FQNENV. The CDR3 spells CASSQSSVQGPYEQYF. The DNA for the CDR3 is TGTGCCAGCAGCCAATCAAGCGTACAGGGCCCCTACGAGCAGTACTTC.

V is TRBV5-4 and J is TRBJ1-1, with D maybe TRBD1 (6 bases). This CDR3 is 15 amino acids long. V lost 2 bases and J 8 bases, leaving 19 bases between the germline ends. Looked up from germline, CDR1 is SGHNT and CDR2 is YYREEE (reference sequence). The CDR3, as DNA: TGTGCCAGCAGCTTACCGGGACATTCTAACGTAGAAGCTTTCTTT. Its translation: CASSLPGHSNVEAFF.

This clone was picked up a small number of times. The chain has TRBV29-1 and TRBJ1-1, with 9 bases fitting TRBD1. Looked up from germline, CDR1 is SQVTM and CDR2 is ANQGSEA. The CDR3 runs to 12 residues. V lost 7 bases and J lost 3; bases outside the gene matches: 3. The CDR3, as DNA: TGCAGCGCGGGACAGGGTCACACTGAAGCTTTCTTT. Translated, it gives CSAGQGHTEAFF.

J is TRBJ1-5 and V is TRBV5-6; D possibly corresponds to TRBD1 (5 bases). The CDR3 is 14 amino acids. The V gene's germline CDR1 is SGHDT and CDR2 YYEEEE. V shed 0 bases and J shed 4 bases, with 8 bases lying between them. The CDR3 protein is CASSLAGVNQPQHF. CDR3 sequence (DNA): TGTGCCAGCAGCTTGGCGGGGGTTAATCAGCCCCAGCATTTT.

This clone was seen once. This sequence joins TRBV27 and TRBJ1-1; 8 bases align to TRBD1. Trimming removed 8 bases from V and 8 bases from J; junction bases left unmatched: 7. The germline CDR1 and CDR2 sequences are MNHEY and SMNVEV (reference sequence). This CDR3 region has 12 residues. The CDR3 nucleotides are TGTGCCAGCGGGACAGGATTTCTGGAAGCTTTCTTT. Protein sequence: CASGTGFLEAFF.

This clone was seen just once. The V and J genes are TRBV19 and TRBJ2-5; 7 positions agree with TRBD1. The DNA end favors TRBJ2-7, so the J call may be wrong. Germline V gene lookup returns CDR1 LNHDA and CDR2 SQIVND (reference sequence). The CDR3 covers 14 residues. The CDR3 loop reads CASSSTTGIHEQYF. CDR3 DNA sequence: TGTGCCAGTAGTTCCACGACAGGGATCCACGAGCAGTACTTC.

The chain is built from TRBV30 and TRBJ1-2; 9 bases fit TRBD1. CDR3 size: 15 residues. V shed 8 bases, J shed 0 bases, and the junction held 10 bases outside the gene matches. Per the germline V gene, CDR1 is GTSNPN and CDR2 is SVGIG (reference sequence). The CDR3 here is CAQLPGTGPNYGYTF. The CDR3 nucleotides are TGTGCCCAGCTACCGGGGACAGGGCCTAACTATGGCTACACCTTC.

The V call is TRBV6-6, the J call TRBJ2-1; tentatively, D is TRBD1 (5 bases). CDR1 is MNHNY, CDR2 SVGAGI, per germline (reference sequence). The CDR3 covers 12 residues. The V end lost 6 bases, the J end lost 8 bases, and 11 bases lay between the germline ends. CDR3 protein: CASSQTRDEQFF. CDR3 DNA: TGTGCCAGCAGCCAGACCAGGGATGAGCAGTTCTTC.

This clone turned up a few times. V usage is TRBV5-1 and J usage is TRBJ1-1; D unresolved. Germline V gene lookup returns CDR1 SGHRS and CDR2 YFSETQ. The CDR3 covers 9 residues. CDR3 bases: TGCACGCGGTACCGAAGAGCTTTCTTT. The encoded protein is CTRYRRAFF.

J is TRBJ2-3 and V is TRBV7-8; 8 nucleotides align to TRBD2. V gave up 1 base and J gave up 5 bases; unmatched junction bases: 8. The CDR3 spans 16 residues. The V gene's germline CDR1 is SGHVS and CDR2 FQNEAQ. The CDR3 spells CASSLGRGGLGDTQYF. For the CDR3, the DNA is TGTGCCAGCAGCTTAGGCCGCGGGGGGCTAGGAGATACGCAGTATTTT.